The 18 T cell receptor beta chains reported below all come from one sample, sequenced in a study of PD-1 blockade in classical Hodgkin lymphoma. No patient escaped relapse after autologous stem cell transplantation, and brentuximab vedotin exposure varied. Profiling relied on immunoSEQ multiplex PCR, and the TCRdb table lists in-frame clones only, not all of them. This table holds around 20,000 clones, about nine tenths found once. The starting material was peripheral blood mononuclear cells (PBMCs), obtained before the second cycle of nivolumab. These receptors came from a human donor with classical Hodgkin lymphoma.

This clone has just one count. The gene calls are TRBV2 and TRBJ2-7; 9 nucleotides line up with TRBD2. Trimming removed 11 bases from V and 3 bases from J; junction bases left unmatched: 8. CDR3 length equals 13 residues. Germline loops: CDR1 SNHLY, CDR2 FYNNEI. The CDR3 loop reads CAGRGGDYYEQYF. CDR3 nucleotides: TGTGCCGGACGCGGGGGGGACTACTACGAGCAGTACTTC.

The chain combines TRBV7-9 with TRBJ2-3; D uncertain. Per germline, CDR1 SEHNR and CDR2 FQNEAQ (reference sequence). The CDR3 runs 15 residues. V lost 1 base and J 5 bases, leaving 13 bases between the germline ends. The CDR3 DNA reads TGTGCCAGCAGCTTAGAGCGTCTCTTTATAGATACGCAGTATTTT. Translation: CASSLERLFIDTQYF.

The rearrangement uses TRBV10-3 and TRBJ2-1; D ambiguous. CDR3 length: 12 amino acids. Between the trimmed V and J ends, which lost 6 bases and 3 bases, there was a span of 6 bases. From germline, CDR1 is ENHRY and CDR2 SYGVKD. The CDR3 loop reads CAIREDYNEQFF. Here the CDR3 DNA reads TGTGCCATCAGGGAAGACTACAATGAGCAGTTCTTC.

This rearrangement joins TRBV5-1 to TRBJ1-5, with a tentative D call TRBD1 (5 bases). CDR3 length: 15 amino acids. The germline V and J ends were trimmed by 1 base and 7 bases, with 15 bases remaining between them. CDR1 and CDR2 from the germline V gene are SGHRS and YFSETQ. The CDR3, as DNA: TGCGCCAGCAGCTTGACAGGTGATTTGGGGCAGCCCCAGCATTTT. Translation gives CASSLTGDLGQPQHF.

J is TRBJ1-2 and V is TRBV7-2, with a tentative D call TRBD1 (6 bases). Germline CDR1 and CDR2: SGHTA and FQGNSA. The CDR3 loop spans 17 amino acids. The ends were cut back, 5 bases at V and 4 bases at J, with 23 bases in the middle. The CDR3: CASSPKWSGGASYGYTF. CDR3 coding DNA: TGTGCCAGCAGCCCCAAGTGGAGCGGGGGCGCGTCCTATGGCTACACCTTC. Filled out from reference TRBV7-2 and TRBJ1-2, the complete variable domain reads GAGVSQSPSNKVTEKGKDVELRCDPISGHTALYWYRQSLGQGLEFLIYFQGNSAPDKSGLPSDRFSAERTGGSVSTLTIQRTQQEDSAVYLCASSPKWSGGASYGYTFGSGTRLTVV.

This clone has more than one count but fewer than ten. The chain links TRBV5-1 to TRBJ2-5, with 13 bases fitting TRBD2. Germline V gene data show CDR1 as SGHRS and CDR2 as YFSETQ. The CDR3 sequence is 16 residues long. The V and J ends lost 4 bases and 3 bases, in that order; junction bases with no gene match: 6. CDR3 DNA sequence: TGCGCCAGCAGCGTGGGACTAGCGGGGCCGAAAGAGACCCAGTACTTC. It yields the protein CASSVGLAGPKETQYF. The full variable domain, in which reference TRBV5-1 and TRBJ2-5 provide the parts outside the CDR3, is KAGVTQTPRYLIKTRGQQVTLSCSPISGHRSVSWYQQTPGQGLQFLFEYFSETQRNKGNFPGRFSGRQFSNSRSEMNVSTLELGDSALYLCASSVGLAGPKETQYFGPGTRLLVL.

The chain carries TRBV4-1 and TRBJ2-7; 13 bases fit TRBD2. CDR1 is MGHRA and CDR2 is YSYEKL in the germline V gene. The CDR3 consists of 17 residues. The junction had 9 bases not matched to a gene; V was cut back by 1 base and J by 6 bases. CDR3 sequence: CASSQVDMGLAGPEQYF. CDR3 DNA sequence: TGCGCCAGCAGCCAAGTTGATATGGGACTAGCGGGGCCCGAGCAGTACTTC.

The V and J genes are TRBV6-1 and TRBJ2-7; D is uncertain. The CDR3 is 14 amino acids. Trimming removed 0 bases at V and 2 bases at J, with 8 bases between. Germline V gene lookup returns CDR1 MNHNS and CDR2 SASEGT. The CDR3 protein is CASSEAHQAYEQYF. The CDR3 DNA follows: TGTGCCAGCAGTGAAGCGCACCAGGCCTACGAGCAGTACTTC.

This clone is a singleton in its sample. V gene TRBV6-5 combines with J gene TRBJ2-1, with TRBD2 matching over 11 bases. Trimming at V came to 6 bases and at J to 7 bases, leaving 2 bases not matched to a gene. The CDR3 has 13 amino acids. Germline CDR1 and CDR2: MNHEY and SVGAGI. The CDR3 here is CASRASGGNEQFF. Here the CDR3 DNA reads TGTGCCAGCAGGGCTAGCGGGGGGAATGAGCAGTTCTTC.

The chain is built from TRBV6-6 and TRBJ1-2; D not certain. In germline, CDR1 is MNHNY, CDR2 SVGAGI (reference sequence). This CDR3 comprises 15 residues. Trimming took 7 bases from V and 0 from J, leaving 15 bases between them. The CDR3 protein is CASTPRIQSNYGYTF. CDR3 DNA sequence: TGTGCCAGCACCCCGCGTATCCAATCTAACTATGGCTACACCTTC.

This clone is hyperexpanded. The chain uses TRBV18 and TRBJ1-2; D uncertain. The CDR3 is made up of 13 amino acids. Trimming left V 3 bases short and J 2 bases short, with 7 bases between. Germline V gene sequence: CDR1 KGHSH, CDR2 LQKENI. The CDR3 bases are TGTGCCAGCTCACCGTACTCAAACTATGGCTACACCTTC. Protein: CASSPYSNYGYTF.

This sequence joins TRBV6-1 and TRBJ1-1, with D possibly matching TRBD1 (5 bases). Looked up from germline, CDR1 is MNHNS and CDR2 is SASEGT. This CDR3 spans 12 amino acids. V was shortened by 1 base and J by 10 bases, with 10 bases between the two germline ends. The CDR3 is CASSEEGKGAFF. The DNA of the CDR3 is TGTGCCAGCAGTGAAGAGGGGAAAGGAGCTTTCTTT.

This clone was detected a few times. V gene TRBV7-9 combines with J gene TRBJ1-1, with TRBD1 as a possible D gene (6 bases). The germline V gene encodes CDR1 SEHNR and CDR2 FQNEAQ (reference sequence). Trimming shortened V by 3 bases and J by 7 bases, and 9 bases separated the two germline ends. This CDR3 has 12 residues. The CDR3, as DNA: TGTGCCAGCAGCTTTGTGGACAGTGAAGCTTTCTTT. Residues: CASSFVDSEAFF.

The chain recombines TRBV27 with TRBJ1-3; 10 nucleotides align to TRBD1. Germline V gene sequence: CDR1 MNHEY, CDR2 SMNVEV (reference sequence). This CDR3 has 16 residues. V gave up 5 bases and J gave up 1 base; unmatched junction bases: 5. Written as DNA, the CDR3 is TGTGCCAGCAGTAAGACAGGGGGCGTTTCTGGAAACACCATATATTTT. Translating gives CASSKTGGVSGNTIYF.

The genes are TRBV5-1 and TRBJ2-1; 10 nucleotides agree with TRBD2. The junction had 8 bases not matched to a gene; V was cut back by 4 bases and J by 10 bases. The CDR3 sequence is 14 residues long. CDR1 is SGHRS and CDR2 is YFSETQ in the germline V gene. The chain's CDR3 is CASSILAGGGEQFF. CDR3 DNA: TGCGCCAGCAGCATCTTAGCGGGGGGCGGGGAGCAGTTCTTC.

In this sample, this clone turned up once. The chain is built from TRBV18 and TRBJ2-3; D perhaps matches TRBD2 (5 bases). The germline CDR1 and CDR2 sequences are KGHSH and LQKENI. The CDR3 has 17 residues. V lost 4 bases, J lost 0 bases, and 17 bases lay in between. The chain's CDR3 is CASSRAGWERSTDTQYF. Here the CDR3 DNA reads TGTGCCAGCTCACGGGCCGGCTGGGAGCGGAGCACAGATACGCAGTATTTT. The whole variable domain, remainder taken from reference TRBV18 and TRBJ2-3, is NAGVMQNPRHLVRRRGQEARLRCSPMKGHSHVYWYRQLPEEGLKFMVYLQKENIIDESGMPKERFSAEFPKEGPSILRIQQVVRGDSAAYFCASSRAGWERSTDTQYFGPGTRLTVL.

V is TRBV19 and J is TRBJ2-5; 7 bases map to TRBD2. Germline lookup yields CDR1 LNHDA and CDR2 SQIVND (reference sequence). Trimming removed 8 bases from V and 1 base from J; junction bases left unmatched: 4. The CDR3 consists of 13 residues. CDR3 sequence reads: CASAGGSQETQYF. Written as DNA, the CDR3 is TGTGCCAGTGCCGGGGGGTCCCAAGAGACCCAGTACTTC. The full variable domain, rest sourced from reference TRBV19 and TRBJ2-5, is DGGITQSPKYLFRKEGQNVTLSCEQNLNHDAMYWYRQDPGQGLRLIYYSQIVNDFQKGDIAEGYSVSREKKESFPLTVTSAQKNPTAFYLCASAGGSQETQYFGPGTRLLVL.

The CDR3 here is CASSQTLGTSGGELFF. The CDR3, as DNA: TGCGCCAGCAGCCAGACGTTAGGGACTAGCGGGGGGGAGCTGTTTTTT. The rearrangement links TRBV4-3 to TRBJ2-2; 12 bases are shared with TRBD2. CDR3 length: 16 residues. The junction had 7 bases not matched to a gene; V was cut back by 3 bases and J by 8 bases. The germline gives CDR1 LGHNA, CDR2 YSLEER.